This T cell receptor beta chain was identified in a study of blood T cell repertoires in COVID-19. The CDR3 totals 14 residues. Germline CDR1 reads LGHNT; CDR2 reads FRNRAP. The V gene lost 4 bases and the J gene lost 2 bases, with 11 bases spanning the gap. Method: immunoSEQ multiplex PCR; TCRdb's copy keeps in-frame clones and lacks some. The data hold about 250,000 clones, with around 90% observed a single time. The chain couples TRBV12-5 to TRBJ2-5; D may be TRBD2 (5 bases). The material sequenced was peripheral blood. The sequence derives from a man older than 75 with acute or convalescent COVID-19. The CDR3 DNA follows: TGTGCTAGTGGTTCCCCAGAGGGACAAGAGACCCAGTACTTC. The encoded protein is CASGSPEGQETQYF.